Listed here are 12 T cell receptor beta chains from one sample, sequenced in a study of OX40 agonist ivuxolimab in advanced cancers. The table came from immunoSEQ multiplex PCR; TCRdb's copy has only in-frame clones and leaves some out. The sample holds 52,000 or so clones, roughly 90% seen once. Sequences were derived from CD4+ or CD8+ T cells sorted from blood, sampled in a trial of the OX40 agonist ivuxolimab. These receptors were collected from an adult with an advanced solid tumor such as melanoma, head and neck, liver or kidney cancer.

The chain uses TRBV7-9 and TRBJ2-7, with 10 bases aligning to TRBD2. J lost 3 bases, V lost 4 bases, and 6 bases had no gene match. The CDR3 covers 15 residues. Germline V gives CDR1 SEHNR, CDR2 FQNEAQ (reference sequence). CDR3 coding DNA: TGTGCCAGCAGCTCTCAAGCGGGAGGGCACTACGAGCAGTACTTC. This sequence encodes CASSSQAGGHYEQYF.

This chain joins TRBV15 and TRBJ1-1; D gene ambiguous. Germline V lookup: CDR1 LNHNV, CDR2 YYDKDF (reference sequence). The CDR3 is made up of 15 amino acids. Trimming cost V 0 bases and J 3 bases, with 11 bases left between them. The CDR3 loop is CATSRDVARDTEAFF. The CDR3 coding sequence is TGTGCCACCAGCAGAGATGTCGCAAGGGACACTGAAGCTTTCTTT. Full variable domain (rest looked up from reference TRBV15 and TRBJ1-1): DAMVIQNPRYQVTQFGKPVTLSCSQTLNHNVMYWYQQKSSQAPKLLFHYYDKDFNNEADTPDNFQSRRPNTSFCFLDIRSPGLGDTAMYLCATSRDVARDTEAFFGQGTRLTVV.

The chain employs TRBV5-8 and TRBJ2-2; D is undetermined. This CDR3 is 17 amino acids long. In germline, CDR1 is SGHTS, CDR2 YDEGEE. V lost 4 bases and J 4 bases, leaving 20 bases between the germline ends. The CDR3 nucleotides read TGTGCCAGCAGCCTTCCCTTCGGAGAGGATAGCACCGGGGAGCTGTTTTTT. As protein: CASSLPFGEDSTGELFF.

The chain couples TRBV29-1 to TRBJ2-7, with D possibly matching TRBD2 (5 bases). The CDR3 length is 14 residues. The V end was cut by 2 bases, the J end by 2 bases, with 13 bases between. The germline CDR1 and CDR2 sequences are SQVTM and ANQGSEA. The CDR3 DNA is TGCAGCGTTGAATTACGGGGAGAGGCCTACGAGCAGTACTTC. As protein: CSVELRGEAYEQYF.

The DNA of the CDR3 is TGTGCCAGCAGCGAAGCGGGGGGGTACGAGCAGTACGTC. As protein: CASSEAGGYEQYV. The chain is built from TRBV27 and TRBJ2-7; 10 bases line up with TRBD2. The V gene's germline CDR1 is MNHEY and CDR2 SMNVEV (reference sequence). V was pared by 6 bases and J by 4 bases, with 3 bases of the junction left unmatched. CDR3 size: 13 residues.

The V gene is TRBV5-4, the J gene TRBJ2-3; the D gene is possibly TRBD2 (6 bases). In germline, CDR1 is SGHNT, CDR2 YYREEE (reference sequence). This CDR3 is 15 amino acids long. V was pared by 4 bases and J by 7 bases, with 19 bases between. CDR3 nucleotide sequence: TGTGCCAGCAGCACCGGGACTTCCGGTATAAATACGCAGTATTTT. Translated, it gives CASSTGTSGINTQYF.

This chain links TRBV15 with TRBJ1-1; D is perhaps TRBD1 (5 bases). This CDR3 region has 13 residues. The V end was cut by 8 bases, the J end by 1 base, with 11 bases between. From germline, CDR1 is LNHNV and CDR2 YYDKDF (reference sequence). The CDR3 loop is CATAGTRNTEAFF. Written as DNA, the CDR3 is TGTGCCACCGCAGGGACTCGGAACACTGAAGCTTTCTTT.

Only a few counts were recorded for this clone. This chain connects TRBV21-1 to TRBJ2-5. TRBV21-1 is marked as a pseudogene. The CDR3 runs 15 residues. CDR3 protein: CASSKQARSQETQYF. The CDR3 DNA is TGTGCCAGCAGCAAACAAGCCAGGAGCCAAGAGACCCAGTACTTC.

The chain has TRBV7-2 and TRBJ2-1, with TRBD2 matching over 7 bases. V lost 9 bases, J lost 4 bases, and 6 bases stayed unmatched. CDR3 length: 13 amino acids. Germline V gene data show CDR1 as SGHTA and CDR2 as FQGNSA. Here the CDR3 DNA reads TGTGCCAGGGAGCGGGGAATATACAATGAGCAGTTCTTC. Translation gives CARERGIYNEQFF.

The V gene is TRBV5-4, the J gene TRBJ2-1, with 8 bases identical to TRBD2. V lost 4 bases, J lost 4 bases, and 7 bases stayed unmatched. Germline V gene data show CDR1 as SGHNT and CDR2 as YYREEE (reference sequence). This CDR3 comprises 15 residues. As DNA, the CDR3 is TGTGCCAGCAGCCCAAGAGCGGGAGAATACAATGAGCAGTTCTTC. This encodes CASSPRAGEYNEQFF.

The chain carries TRBV27 and TRBJ2-1, with D perhaps matching TRBD2 (6 bases). V was cut by 8 bases and J by 2 bases, with 19 bases left in between. Germline CDR1 and CDR2: MNHEY and SMNVEV (reference sequence). The CDR3 runs to 16 residues. Here the CDR3 DNA reads TGTGCCAGCTCCCAGGAGGCGGGGTCCCCCTACAATGAGCAGTTCTTC. Its translation is CASSQEAGSPYNEQFF.

The chain uses TRBV4-1 and TRBJ2-7; D is unclear. Germline CDR1 MGHRA, CDR2 YSYEKL. With 4 bases removed from V and 3 bases from J, the gap between germline ends came to 16 bases. The CDR3 is 15 amino acids. The CDR3 protein is CASSPGPDPGYEQYV. Here the CDR3 DNA reads TGCGCCAGCAGCCCCGGCCCGGACCCAGGCTACGAGCAGTACGTC.